There are a few counts of the clone carrying this T cell receptor beta chain. This table comes from immunoSEQ multiplex PCR, and its TCRdb copy is limited to in-frame clones, with some not included. The sample consists of around 80,000 clones, less than 85% of them appearing once. This sample stems from a study of blood T cell repertoires in COVID-19. On the study more broadly: Acute and convalescent COVID-19 specimens originated in the United States, Italy and Spain.

The length of the CDR3 is 13 residues. Germline V CDR1 and CDR2: LGHDT, YNNKEL (reference sequence). V was clipped by 4 bases and J by 4 bases; unmatched bases: 2. This receptor was taken from a human donor in a cohort sampled during active COVID-19. Sample: peripheral blood. V gene TRBV3-1 (or the pseudogene TRBV3-2) combines with J gene TRBJ1-2; TRBD1 agrees at 8 bases. The CDR3: CASSLDRGYGYTF. The CDR3 DNA follows: TGTGCCAGCAGCCTCGACAGGGGCTATGGCTACACCTTC.